The 14 T cell receptor beta chains reported below all come from one sample, sequenced in a study of graft-versus-host responses after intestinal transplantation. TCRdb's table, derived via immunoSEQ multiplex PCR, lists solely in-frame clones and lacks some. This sample yields approximately 89,000 clones, of which 90% are seen a single time; 15% to 20% belongs to the top ten. The material sequenced was PBMCs, taken roughly 68 weeks after intestinal transplant. Receptors originate from a human patient who received an intestinal transplant, so some T cells may come from the graft donor.

This sequence joins TRBV7-3 and TRBJ1-5; D uncertain. CDR1 and CDR2 (germline): SGHTA, FQGTGA. The V end was cut by 3 bases, the J end by 4 bases, with 7 bases between. This CDR3 has 13 residues. The CDR3 DNA sequence: TGTGCCAGCAGCTTGGCGCGGAATCAGCCCCAGCATTTT. Translated, it gives CASSLARNQPQHF.

This chain connects TRBV5-1 to TRBJ1-5; D is perhaps TRBD1 (5 bases). Germline values: CDR1 SGHRS, CDR2 YFSETQ. V was shortened by 4 bases and J by 5 bases, with 19 bases between the two germline ends. This CDR3 is 16 amino acids long. CDR3 coding DNA: TGCGCCAGCAGCCGCGTCGGCTCAATGGGGGATCAGCCCCAGCATTTT. It encodes CASSRVGSMGDQPQHF.

This clone appeared a single time. The chain combines TRBV10-1 with TRBJ2-3, with D tentatively TRBD2 (7 bases). The CDR3 loop spans 17 amino acids. CDR1 is WNHNN, CDR2 SYGVQD, per germline (reference sequence). The V end was cut by 2 bases, the J end by 4 bases, with 19 bases between. The CDR3 is CASSEGTRTSRADTQYF. DNA for the CDR3: TGCGCCAGCAGTGAGGGGACAAGGACTAGTCGGGCAGATACGCAGTATTTT.

This sequence joins TRBV19 and TRBJ1-3; no firm D call. There are 13 residues in the CDR3. From germline, CDR1 is LNHDA and CDR2 SQIVND (reference sequence). Trimming took off 3 bases at V and 3 bases at J, with 6 bases between the two ends. For the CDR3, the DNA is TGTGCCAGTAGTATCGGGGTTGGAAACACCATATATTTT. Translated, it gives CASSIGVGNTIYF. Filled out from reference TRBV19 and TRBJ1-3, the complete variable domain reads DGGITQSPKYLFRKEGQNVTLSCEQNLNHDAMYWYRQDPGQGLRLIYYSQIVNDFQKGDIAEGYSVSREKKESFPLTVTSAQKNPTAFYLCASSIGVGNTIYFGEGSWLTVV.

The chain employs TRBV6-6 and TRBJ1-1, with 11 bases lining up with TRBD1. Unmatched junction bases numbered 5, after V lost 4 bases and J lost 7 bases. The CDR3 covers 14 residues. Germline loops: CDR1 MNHNY, CDR2 SVGAGI (reference sequence). The CDR3 spells CASSSPGQGGEAFF. The CDR3 nucleotides are TGTGCCAGCAGTTCCCCGGGACAGGGGGGTGAAGCTTTCTTT.

This clone was observed a single time. V usage is TRBV5-6 and J usage is TRBJ1-4, with D possibly being TRBD1 (5 bases). The CDR3 contains 13 residues. Looked up from germline, CDR1 is SGHDT and CDR2 is YYEEEE. The V gene lost 10 bases and the J gene lost 8 bases, with 18 bases spanning the gap. The CDR3 region is CAGDGAGWEKLFF. CDR3 nucleotide sequence: TGTGCCGGGGATGGGGCCGGTTGGGAAAAACTGTTTTTT.

The chain couples TRBV7-3 to TRBJ1-1, with a tentative D call TRBD1 (5 bases). The germline CDR1 and CDR2 sequences are SGHTA and FQGTGA. V dropped 1 base and J dropped 4 bases, with 7 bases sitting between them. The CDR3 length is 13 residues. The DNA for the CDR3 is TGTGCCAGCAGCTTAAGGGGGTCCACTGAAGCTTTCTTT. Its translation: CASSLRGSTEAFF.

The chain couples TRBV2 to TRBJ2-5, with 14 nucleotides matching TRBD2. V was pared by 6 bases and J by 4 bases, with 7 bases of the junction left unmatched. CDR3 length equals 16 residues. CDR1 and CDR2 (germline): SNHLY, FYNNEI. In DNA form, the CDR3 reads TGTGCCAGCAGAAAGACTAGCGGGGGGGCCGGAGAGACCCAGTACTTC. It is translated as CASRKTSGGAGETQYF.

This clone has a single count. The chain has TRBV27 and TRBJ2-1, with TRBD2 matching 7 bases. The germline gives CDR1 MNHEY, CDR2 SMNVEV (reference sequence). The V segment lost 5 bases and the J segment 5 bases; nucleotides outside the gene matches: 9. This CDR3 has 15 residues. The CDR3 reads CASSPRLAPHNEQFF. CDR3 DNA: TGTGCCAGCAGTCCCCGACTAGCTCCCCACAATGAGCAGTTCTTC.

This chain links TRBV5-6 with TRBJ2-1; either TRBD1 or TRBD2 may fit D (5 bases each). CDR1 and CDR2 (germline): SGHDT, YYEEEE. CDR3 length: 11 amino acids. Trimming took 3 bases from V and 8 from J, leaving 6 bases between them. The CDR3 sequence: CASSWGYEQFF. Here the CDR3 DNA reads TGTGCCAGCAGCTGGGGGTATGAGCAGTTCTTC. Full variable domain (outside the CDR3, taken from reference TRBV5-6 and TRBJ2-1): DAGVTQSPTHLIKTRGQQVTLRCSPKSGHDTVSWYQQALGQGPQFIFQYYEEEERQRGNFPDRFSGHQFPNYSSELNVNALLLGDSALYLCASSWGYEQFFGPGTRLTVL.

This rearrangement joins TRBV6-1 to TRBJ1-5, with 8 bases identical to TRBD1. The CDR3 extends over 15 amino acids. V was clipped by 6 bases and J by 2 bases; unmatched bases: 6. Germline lookup yields CDR1 MNHNS and CDR2 SASEGT. CDR3: CASRGTGLGNQPQHF. CDR3 DNA sequence: TGTGCCAGCAGGGGGACAGGTTTGGGCAATCAGCCCCAGCATTTT.

J is TRBJ1-1 and V is TRBV5-1; tentative D call: TRBD1 (5 bases). The V gene's germline CDR1 is SGHRS and CDR2 YFSETQ. The V gene lost 4 bases and the J gene lost 4 bases, with 17 bases spanning the gap. This CDR3 is 15 amino acids long. The CDR3 sequence is CASSNWGPVGTEAFF. Here the CDR3 DNA reads TGCGCCAGCAGCAATTGGGGCCCGGTTGGCACTGAAGCTTTCTTT.

The gene calls are TRBV4-2 and TRBJ2-1; no reliable D call. The germline gives CDR1 LGHNA, CDR2 YNFKEQ. Trimming left V 2 bases short and J 0 bases short, with 11 bases between. CDR3 length equals 16 residues. CDR3 amino acids: CASSQRATNSYNEQFF. The CDR3 nucleotides read TGTGCCAGCAGCCAACGGGCCACTAACTCCTACAATGAGCAGTTCTTC.

On this clone itself: Other DNA sequences in this sample translate to the same CDR3. V is TRBV4-1 and J is TRBJ2-7, with TRBD2 as a possible D gene (6 bases). Trimming left V 4 bases short and J 5 bases short, with 15 bases between. CDR1 and CDR2 from the germline V gene are MGHRA and YSYEKL. The CDR3 runs to 14 residues. CDR3 DNA: TGCGCCAGCAGCCCTCAGGAGGGGATCGACGAGCAGTACTTC. This sequence encodes CASSPQEGIDEQYF.